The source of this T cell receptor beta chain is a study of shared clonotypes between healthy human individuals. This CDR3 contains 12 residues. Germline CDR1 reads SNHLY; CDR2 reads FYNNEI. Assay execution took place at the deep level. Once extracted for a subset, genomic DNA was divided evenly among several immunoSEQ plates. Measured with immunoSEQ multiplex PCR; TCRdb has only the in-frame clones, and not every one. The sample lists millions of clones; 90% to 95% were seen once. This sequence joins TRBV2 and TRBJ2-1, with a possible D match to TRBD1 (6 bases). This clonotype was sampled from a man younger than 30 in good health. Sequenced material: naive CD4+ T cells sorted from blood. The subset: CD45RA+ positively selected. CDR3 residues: CAVKGDYNEQFF. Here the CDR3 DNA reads TGTGCAGTGAAGGGGGACTACAATGAGCAGTTCTTC.